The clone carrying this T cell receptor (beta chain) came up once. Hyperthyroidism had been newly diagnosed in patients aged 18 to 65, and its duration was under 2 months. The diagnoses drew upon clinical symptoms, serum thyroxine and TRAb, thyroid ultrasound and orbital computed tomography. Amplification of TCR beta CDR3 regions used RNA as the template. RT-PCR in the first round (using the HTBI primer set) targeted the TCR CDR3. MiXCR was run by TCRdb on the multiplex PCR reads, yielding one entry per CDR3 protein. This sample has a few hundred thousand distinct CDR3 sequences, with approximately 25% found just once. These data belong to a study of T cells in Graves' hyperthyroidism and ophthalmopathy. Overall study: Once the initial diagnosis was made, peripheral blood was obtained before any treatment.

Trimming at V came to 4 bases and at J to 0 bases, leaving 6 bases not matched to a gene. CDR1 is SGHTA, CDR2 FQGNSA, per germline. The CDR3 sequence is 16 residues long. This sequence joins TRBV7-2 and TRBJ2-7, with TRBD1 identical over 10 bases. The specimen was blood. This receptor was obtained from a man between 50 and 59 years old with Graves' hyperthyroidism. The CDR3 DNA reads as TGTGCCAGCAGCTCACCGGGACAGGGGAGCTCCTACGAGCAGTACTTC. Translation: CASSSPGQGSSYEQYF.